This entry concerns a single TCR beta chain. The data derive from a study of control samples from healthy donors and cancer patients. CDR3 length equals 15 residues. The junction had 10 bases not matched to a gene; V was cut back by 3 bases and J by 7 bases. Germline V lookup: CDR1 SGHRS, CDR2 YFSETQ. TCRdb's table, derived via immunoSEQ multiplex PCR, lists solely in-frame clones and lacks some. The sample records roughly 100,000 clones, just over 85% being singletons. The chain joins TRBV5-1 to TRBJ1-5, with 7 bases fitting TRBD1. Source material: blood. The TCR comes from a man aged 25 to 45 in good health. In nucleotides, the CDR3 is TGCGCCAGCAGCTCACCCGGGACAGTATTACAGCCCCAGCATTTT. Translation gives CASSSPGTVLQPQHF.